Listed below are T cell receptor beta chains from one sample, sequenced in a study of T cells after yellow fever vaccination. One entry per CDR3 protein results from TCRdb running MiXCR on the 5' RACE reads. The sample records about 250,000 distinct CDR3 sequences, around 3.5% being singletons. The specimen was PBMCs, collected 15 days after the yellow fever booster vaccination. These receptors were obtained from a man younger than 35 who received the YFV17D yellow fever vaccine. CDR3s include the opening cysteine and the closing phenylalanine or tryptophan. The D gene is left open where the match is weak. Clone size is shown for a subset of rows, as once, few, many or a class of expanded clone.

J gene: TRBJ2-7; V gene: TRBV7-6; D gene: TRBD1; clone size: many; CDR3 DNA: TGTGCCAGCAGCTCCTGGACAGGGGGAGGTAGCGAGCAGTACTTC; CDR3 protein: CASSSWTGGGSEQYF
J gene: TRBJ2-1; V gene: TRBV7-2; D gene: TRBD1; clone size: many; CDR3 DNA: TGTGCCAGCAGCTTTACAGGGGATGAGCAGTTCTTC; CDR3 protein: CASSFTGDEQFF
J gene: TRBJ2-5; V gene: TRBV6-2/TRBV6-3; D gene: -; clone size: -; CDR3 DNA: TGTGCCAGCAGTTACTCATCCTGGGAGACCCAGTACTTC; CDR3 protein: CASSYSSWETQYF
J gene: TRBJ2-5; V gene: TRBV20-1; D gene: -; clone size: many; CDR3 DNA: TGCAGTGCTAGAGGAAGCCCCCCCGGACAAGAGACCCAGTACTTC; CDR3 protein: CSARGSPPGQETQYF
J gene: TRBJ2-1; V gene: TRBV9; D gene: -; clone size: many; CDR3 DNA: TGTGCCAGCAGCGTAGAGGGGGAAAATGAGCAGTTCTTC; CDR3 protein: CASSVEGENEQFF
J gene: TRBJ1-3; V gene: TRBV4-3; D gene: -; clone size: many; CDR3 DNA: TGCGCCAGCAGCCAAGATAATGCAGGGTTTACTGGAAACACCATATATTTT; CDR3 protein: CASSQDNAGFTGNTIYF
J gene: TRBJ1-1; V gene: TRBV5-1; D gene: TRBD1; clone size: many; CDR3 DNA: TGCGCCAGCAGCTTGACAGGGGGTTTCACTGAAGCTTTCTTT; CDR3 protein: CASSLTGGFTEAFF
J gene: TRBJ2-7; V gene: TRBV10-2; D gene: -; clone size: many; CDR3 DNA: TGCGCCAGCAGTGAGATATCCTACGAGCAGTACTTC; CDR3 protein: CASSEISYEQYF
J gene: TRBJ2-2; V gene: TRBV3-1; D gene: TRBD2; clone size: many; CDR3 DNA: TGTGCCAGCAGCCAAGGTTGGGGGGGAACCCCTATCACCGGGGAGCTGTTTTTT; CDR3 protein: CASSQGWGGTPITGELFF
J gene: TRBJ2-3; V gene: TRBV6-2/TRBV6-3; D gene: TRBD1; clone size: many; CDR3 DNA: TGTGCCAGCAGTTATGCCAAGGGGGCGCAGGGTACAGATACGCAGTATTTT; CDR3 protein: CASSYAKGAQGTDTQYF
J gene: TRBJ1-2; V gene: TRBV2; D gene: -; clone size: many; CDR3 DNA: TGTGCCAGCAGGCCAGGGGTCTTCTATGGCTACACCTTC; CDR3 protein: CASRPGVFYGYTF
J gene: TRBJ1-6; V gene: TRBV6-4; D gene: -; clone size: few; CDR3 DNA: TGTGCCAGCGGTCCGGGACACAATTCACCCCTCCACTTT; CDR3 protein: CASGPGHNSPLHF
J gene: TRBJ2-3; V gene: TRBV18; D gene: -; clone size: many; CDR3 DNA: TGTGCCAGCTCACCACCGAGACAGGCTAGCACAGATACGCAGTATTTT; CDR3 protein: CASSPPRQASTDTQYF
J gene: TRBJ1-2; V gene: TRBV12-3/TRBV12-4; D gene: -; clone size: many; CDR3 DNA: TGTGCCAGCAGTTTTGGGGGGGTTGACTATGGCTACACCTTC; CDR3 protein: CASSFGGVDYGYTF
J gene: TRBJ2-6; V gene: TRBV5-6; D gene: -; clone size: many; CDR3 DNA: TGTGCCAGCAGCTTTACAGGAAGCTCTGGGGCCAACGTCCTGACTTTC; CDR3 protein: CASSFTGSSGANVLTF
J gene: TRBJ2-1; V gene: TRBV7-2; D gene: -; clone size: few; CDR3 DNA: TGTGCCAGCAGCTTAGTAGGCGGGACAGCTTACAATGAGCAGTTCTTC; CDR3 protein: CASSLVGGTAYNEQFF
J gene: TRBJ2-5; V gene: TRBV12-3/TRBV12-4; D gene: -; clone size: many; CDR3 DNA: TGTGCCAGCAGCAGAACCACTAGTTCCCAAGAGACCCAGTACTTC; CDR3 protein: CASSRTTSSQETQYF
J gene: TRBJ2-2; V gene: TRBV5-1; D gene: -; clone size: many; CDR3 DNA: TGCGCCAGCAGCGTAGGGACGGTCCTCGGGGAGCTGTTTTTT; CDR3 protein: CASSVGTVLGELFF
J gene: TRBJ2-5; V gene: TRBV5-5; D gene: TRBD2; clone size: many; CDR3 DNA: TGTGCCAGCAGAAAGAATAGCGGGCCCCAAGAGACCCAGTACTTC; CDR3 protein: CASRKNSGPQETQYF